The next 7 T cell receptor beta chains were all read from a single sample in a study of control samples from healthy donors and cancer patients. Sequenced by immunoSEQ multiplex PCR; TCRdb stores in-frame clones only, minus some. In the table there are about 70,000 clones, about 94% of which are singletons. Sequencing input: blood. These receptors were collected from a woman aged 25 to 39 in good health.

The rearrangement joins TRBV6-5 to TRBJ1-5; D is perhaps TRBD1 (6 bases). Trimming stripped 2 bases from V and 9 bases from J, with 14 bases between. Germline V gene data show CDR1 as MNHEY and CDR2 as SVGAGI. CDR3 length equals 14 residues. CDR3 region: CASSYATGQGPQHF. The DNA for the CDR3 is TGTGCCAGCAGTTACGCGACAGGTCAGGGGCCCCAGCATTTT.

The chain links TRBV24-1 to TRBJ2-5, with D hard to call. Deletions cut 4 bases from V and 4 bases from J, with 9 bases between. The CDR3 spans 13 residues. The germline gives CDR1 KGHDR, CDR2 SFDVKD. Here the CDR3 reads CATSESLRETQYF. CDR3 bases: TGTGCCACCAGTGAATCTTTGCGAGAGACCCAGTACTTC.

This chain joins TRBV6-6 and TRBJ1-3; 8 nucleotides match TRBD1. Germline CDR1 MNHNY, CDR2 SVGAGI (reference sequence). V shed 2 bases and J 2 bases; nucleotides not matched to a gene: 2. This CDR3 is built from 15 residues. CDR3 loop: CASSYQTGAGNTIYF. In nucleotides, the CDR3 is TGTGCCAGCAGTTACCAGACAGGGGCTGGAAACACCATATATTTT.

V and J are TRBV14 and TRBJ2-2; D is unresolved. The CDR3 is 13 residues long. CDR1 and CDR2 (germline): SGHDN, FVKESK. Trimming pared 3 bases from V and 6 bases from J, leaving 8 bases between. CDR3 region: CASSQTSAGELFF. The CDR3 DNA follows: TGTGCCAGCAGCCAGACCTCCGCCGGGGAGCTGTTTTTT.

The V and J genes are TRBV7-3 and TRBJ1-2; D uncertain. The CDR3 covers 15 residues. Per the germline V gene, CDR1 is SGHTA and CDR2 is FQGTGA. V dropped 5 bases and J dropped 0 bases, with 13 bases sitting between them. The CDR3 sequence: CASSPDVGANYGYTF. CDR3 DNA: TGTGCCAGCAGCCCAGACGTGGGAGCTAACTATGGCTACACCTTC. The full variable domain, with the rest looked up from reference TRBV7-3 and TRBJ1-2, is GAGVSQTPSNKVTEKGKYVELRCDPISGHTALYWYRQSLGQGPEFLIYFQGTGAADDSGLPNDRFFAVRPEGSVSTLKIQRTERGDSAVYLCASSPDVGANYGYTFGSGTRLTVV.

The chain has TRBV5-1 and TRBJ1-4; a possible D gene is TRBD1 (6 bases). Trimming left V 0 bases short and J 7 bases short, with 10 bases between. Germline V CDR1 and CDR2: SGHRS, YFSETQ. This CDR3 region has 14 residues. The DNA of the CDR3 is TGCGCCAGCAGCTTGGGGGGGCGCGCTGAAAAACTGTTTTTT. It specifies CASSLGGRAEKLFF.

The chain links TRBV2 to TRBJ1-4, with 8 bases identical to TRBD1. The CDR3 totals 14 residues. The ends lost 6 bases at V and 2 bases at J; junction bases unmatched: 2. Germline assignment: CDR1 SNHLY and CDR2 FYNNEI. The CDR3 DNA follows: TGTGCCAGCAGCGGACAGGGTACTAATGAAAAACTGTTTTTT. Amino acid sequence: CASSGQGTNEKLFF.